This T cell receptor (beta chain) was recovered during a study of T cells in Graves' hyperthyroidism and ophthalmopathy. The study based diagnoses on clinical symptoms, serum thyroxine and TRAb, thyroid ultrasound and orbital computed tomography. The TCR beta CDR3 regions underwent amplification using RNA transcripts as the source. RT-PCR in the first round (using the HTBI primer set) targeted the TCR CDR3. TCRdb passed the multiplex PCR reads through MiXCR, listing each CDR3 protein once. Seen here are more than 500,000 distinct CDR3 sequences, under 20% observed once, and the top ten hold 3% to 4.5%. This clonotype was recorded at least ten times. With 2 bases removed from V and 0 bases from J, the gap between germline ends came to 7 bases. The CDR3 has 14 amino acids. Germline loops: CDR1 MDHEN, CDR2 SYDVKM.

The sequenced material came from blood. The V gene is TRBV28, the J gene TRBJ2-5, with D possibly TRBD1 on 5 matching bases. The clonotype comes from a woman under 40 with Graves' hyperthyroidism. The CDR3 bases are TGTGCCAGCAGTTTACCGACAGACCAAGAGACCCAGTACTTC. It is translated as CASSLPTDQETQYF. Variable domain in full (rest from reference TRBV28 and TRBJ2-5): DVKVTQSSRYLVKRTGEKVFLECVQDMDHENMFWYRQDPGLGLRLIYFSYDVKMKEKGDIPEGYSVSREKKERFSLILESASTNQTSMYLCASSLPTDQETQYFGPGTRLLVL.